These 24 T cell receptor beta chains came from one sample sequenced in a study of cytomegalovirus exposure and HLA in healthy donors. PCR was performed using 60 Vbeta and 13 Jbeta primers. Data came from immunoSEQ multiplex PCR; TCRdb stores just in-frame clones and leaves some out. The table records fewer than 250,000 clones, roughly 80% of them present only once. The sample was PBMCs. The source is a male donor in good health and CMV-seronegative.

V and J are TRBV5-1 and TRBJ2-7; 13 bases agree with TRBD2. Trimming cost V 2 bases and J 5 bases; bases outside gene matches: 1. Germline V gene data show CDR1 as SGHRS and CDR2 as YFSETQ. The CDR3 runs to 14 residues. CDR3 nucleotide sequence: TGCGCCAGCAGCTTTGGACTAGCGGGAGACGAGCAGTACTTC. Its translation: CASSFGLAGDEQYF.

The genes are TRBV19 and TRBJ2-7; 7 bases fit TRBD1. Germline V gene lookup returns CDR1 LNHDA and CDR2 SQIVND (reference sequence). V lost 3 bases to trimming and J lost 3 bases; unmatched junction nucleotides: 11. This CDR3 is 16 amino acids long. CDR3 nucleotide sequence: TGTGCCAGTAGTATTGTGCCCGGGACAGCTATCTACGAGCAGTACTTC. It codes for CASSIVPGTAIYEQYF.

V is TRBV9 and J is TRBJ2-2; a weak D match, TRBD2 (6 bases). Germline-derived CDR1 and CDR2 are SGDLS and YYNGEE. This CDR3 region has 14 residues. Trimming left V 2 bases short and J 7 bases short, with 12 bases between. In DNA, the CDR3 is TGTGCCAGCAGCGTTGGGGCGGAGGGCGGGGAGCTGTTTTTT. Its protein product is CASSVGAEGGELFF.

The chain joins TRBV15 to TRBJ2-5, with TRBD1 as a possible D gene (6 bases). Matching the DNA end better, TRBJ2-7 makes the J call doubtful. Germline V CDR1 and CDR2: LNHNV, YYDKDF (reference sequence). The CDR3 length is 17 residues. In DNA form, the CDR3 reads TGTGCCACCAGCAGAGTGAAAGGAGGTGCAGGGGCGAGCGAGCAGTACTTC. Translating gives CATSRVKGGAGASEQYF.

CDR3 residues: CASSLGLAEFNEQFF. CDR3 DNA sequence: TGTGCCAGCAGCTTGGGACTAGCGGAATTCAATGAGCAGTTCTTC. The V and J genes are TRBV2 and TRBJ2-1; 11 bases align to TRBD2. Germline CDR1 reads SNHLY; CDR2 reads FYNNEI. The V and J ends lost 6 bases and 6 bases, in that order; junction bases with no gene match: 7. The CDR3 is 15 amino acids.

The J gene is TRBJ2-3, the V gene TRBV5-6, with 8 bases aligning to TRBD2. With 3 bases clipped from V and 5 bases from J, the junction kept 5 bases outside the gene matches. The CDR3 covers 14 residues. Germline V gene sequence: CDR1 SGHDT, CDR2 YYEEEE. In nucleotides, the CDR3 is TGTGCCAGCAGCTGGAGCGCGGGGGGAGATACGCAGTATTTT. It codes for CASSWSAGGDTQYF. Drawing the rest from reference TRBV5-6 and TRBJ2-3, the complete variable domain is DAGVTQSPTHLIKTRGQQVTLRCSPKSGHDTVSWYQQALGQGPQFIFQYYEEEERQRGNFPDRFSGHQFPNYSSELNVNALLLGDSALYLCASSWSAGGDTQYFGPGTRLTVL.

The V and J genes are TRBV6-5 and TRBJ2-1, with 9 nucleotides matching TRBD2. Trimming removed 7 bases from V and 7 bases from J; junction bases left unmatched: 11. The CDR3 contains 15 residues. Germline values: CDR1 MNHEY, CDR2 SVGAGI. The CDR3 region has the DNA TGTGCCAGCACCTATGTGGTAGCGGGAGAAAATGAGCAGTTCTTC. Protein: CASTYVVAGENEQFF.

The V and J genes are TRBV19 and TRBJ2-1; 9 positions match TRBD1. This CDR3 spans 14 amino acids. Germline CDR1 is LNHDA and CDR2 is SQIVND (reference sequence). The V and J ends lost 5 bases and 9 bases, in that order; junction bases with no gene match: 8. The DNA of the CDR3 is TGTGCCAGTAGTCTGGGACAGGGTGTGGGTGAGCAGTTCTTC. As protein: CASSLGQGVGEQFF.

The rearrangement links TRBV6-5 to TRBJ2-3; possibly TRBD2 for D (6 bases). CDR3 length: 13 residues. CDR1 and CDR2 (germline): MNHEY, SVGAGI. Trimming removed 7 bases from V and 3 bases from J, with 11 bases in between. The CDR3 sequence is CASNRLGTDTQYF. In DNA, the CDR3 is TGTGCCAGCAACCGACTAGGAACAGATACGCAGTATTTT.

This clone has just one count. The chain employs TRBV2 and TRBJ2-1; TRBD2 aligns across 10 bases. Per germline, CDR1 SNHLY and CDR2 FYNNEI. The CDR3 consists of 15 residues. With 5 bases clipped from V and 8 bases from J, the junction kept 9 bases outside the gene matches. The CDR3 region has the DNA TGTGCCAGCAGTTCCGACATAGCGGGAGGCCATGAGCAGTTCTTC. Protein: CASSSDIAGGHEQFF.

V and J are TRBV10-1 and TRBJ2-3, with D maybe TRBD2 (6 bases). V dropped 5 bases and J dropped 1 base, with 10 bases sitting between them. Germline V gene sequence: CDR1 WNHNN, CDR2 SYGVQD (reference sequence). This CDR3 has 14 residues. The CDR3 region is CASSFGGGTDTQYF. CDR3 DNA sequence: TGCGCCAGCAGTTTCGGCGGGGGCACAGATACGCAGTATTTT.

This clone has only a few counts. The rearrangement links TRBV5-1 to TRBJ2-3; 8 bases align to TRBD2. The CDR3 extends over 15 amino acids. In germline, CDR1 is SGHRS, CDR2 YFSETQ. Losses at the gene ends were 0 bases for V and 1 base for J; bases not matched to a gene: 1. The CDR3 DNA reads TGCGCCAGCAGCTTGGTGACTAGCGGCACAGATACGCAGTATTTT. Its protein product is CASSLVTSGTDTQYF.

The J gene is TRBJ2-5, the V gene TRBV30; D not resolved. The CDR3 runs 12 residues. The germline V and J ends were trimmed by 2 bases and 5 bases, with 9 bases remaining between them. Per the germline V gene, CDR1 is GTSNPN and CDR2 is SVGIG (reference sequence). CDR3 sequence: CAWSLDRETQYF. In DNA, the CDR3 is TGTGCCTGGAGTCTCGATCGGGAGACCCAGTACTTC.

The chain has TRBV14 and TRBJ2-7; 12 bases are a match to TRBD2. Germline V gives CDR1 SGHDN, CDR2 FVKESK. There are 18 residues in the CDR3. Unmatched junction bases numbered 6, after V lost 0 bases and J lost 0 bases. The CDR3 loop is CASSQDWTSGITSYEQYF. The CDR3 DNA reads TGTGCCAGCAGCCAAGACTGGACTAGCGGGATCACCTCCTACGAGCAGTACTTC.

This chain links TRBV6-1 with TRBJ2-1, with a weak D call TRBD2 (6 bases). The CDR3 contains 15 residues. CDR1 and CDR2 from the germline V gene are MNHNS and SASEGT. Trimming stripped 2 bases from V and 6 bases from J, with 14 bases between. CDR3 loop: CASSEWRGAGNEQFF. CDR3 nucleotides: TGTGCCAGCAGTGAATGGAGGGGAGCGGGCAATGAGCAGTTCTTC.

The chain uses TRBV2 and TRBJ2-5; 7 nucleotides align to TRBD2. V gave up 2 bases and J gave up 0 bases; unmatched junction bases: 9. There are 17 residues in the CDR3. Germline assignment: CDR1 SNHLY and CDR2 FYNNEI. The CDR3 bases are TGTGCCAGCAGTGAACCTAGCGGTCGCTTCTACCAAGAGACCCAGTACTTC. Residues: CASSEPSGRFYQETQYF.

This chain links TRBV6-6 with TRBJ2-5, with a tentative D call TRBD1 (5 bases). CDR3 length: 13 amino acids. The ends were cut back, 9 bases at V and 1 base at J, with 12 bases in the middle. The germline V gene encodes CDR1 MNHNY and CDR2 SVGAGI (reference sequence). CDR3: CASCGAPQETQYF. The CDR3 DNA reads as TGTGCCAGTTGTGGGGCACCCCAAGAGACCCAGTACTTC.

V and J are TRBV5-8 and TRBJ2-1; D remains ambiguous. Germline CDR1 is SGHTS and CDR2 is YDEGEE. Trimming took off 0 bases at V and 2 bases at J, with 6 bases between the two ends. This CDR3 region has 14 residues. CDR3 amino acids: CASSLVTAYNEQFF. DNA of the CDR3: TGTGCCAGCAGCTTGGTTACGGCCTACAATGAGCAGTTCTTC.

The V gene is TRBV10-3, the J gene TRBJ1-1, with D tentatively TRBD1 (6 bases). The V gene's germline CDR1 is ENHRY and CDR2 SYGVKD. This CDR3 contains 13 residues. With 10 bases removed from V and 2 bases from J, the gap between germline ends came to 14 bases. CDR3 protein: CASSEQGNTEAFF. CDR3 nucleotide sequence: TGTGCCAGCAGCGAACAGGGAAACACTGAAGCTTTCTTT.

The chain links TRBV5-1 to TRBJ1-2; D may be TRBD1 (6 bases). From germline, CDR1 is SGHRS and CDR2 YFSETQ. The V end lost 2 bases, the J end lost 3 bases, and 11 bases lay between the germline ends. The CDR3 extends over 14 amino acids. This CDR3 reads CASSLGDIDYGYTF. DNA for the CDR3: TGCGCCAGCAGCTTAGGGGACATCGACTATGGCTACACCTTC.

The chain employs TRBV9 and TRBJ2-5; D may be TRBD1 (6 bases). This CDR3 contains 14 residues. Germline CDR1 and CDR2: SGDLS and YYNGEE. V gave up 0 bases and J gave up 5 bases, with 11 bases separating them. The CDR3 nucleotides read TGTGCCAGCAGCGTAGAGACAGGAGATGAGACCCAGTACTTC. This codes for CASSVETGDETQYF. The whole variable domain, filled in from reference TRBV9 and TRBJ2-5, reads DSGVTQTPKHLITATGQRVTLRCSPRSGDLSVYWYQQSLDQGLQFLIQYYNGEERAKGNILERFSAQQFPDLHSELNLSSLELGDSALYFCASSVETGDETQYFGPGTRLLVL.

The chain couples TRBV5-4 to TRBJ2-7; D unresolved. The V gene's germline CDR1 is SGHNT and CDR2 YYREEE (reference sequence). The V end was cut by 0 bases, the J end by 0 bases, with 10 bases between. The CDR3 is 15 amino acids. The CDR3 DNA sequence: TGTGCCAGCAGCTTGGATTCTAGGAGCTCCTACGAGCAGTACTTC. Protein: CASSLDSRSSYEQYF.

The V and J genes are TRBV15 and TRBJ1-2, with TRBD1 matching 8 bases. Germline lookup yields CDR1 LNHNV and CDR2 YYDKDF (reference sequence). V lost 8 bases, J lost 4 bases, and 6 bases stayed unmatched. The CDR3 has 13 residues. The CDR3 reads CATGETGVYGYTF. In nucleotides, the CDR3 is TGTGCCACCGGGGAGACAGGGGTCTATGGCTACACCTTC.

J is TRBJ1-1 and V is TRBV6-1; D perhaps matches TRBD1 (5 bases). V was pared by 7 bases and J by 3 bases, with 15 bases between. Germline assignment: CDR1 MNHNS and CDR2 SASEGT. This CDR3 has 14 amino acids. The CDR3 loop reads CASKYYKGHTEAFF. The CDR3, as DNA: TGTGCCAGCAAGTACTACAAGGGGCACACTGAAGCTTTCTTT.